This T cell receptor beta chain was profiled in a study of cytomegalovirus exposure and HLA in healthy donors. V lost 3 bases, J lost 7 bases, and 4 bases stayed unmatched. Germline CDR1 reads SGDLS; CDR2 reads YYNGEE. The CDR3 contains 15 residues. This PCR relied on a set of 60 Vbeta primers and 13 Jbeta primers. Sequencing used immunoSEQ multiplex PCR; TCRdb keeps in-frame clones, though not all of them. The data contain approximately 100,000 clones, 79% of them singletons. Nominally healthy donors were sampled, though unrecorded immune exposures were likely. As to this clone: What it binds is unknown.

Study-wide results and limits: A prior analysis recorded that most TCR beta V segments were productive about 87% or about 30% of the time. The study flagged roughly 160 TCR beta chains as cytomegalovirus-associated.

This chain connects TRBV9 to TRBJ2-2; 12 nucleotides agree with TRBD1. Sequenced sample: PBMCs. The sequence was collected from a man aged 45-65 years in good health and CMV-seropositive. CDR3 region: CASSEGQGAIGELFF. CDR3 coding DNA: TGTGCCAGCAGCGAGGGACAGGGGGCTATCGGGGAGCTGTTTTTT. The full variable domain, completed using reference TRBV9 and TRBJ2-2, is DSGVTQTPKHLITATGQRVTLRCSPRSGDLSVYWYQQSLDQGLQFLIQYYNGEERAKGNILERFSAQQFPDLHSELNLSSLELGDSALYFCASSEGQGAIGELFFGEGSRLTVL.